This TCR beta chain was sequenced in a study of T cells after yellow fever vaccination. Germline values: CDR1 MGHDK, CDR2 SYGVNS. V dropped 2 bases and J dropped 0; count of bases not matched to a gene: 2. The CDR3 length is 17 residues. TCRdb re-analysed the 5' RACE reads in MiXCR, keeping a single row per CDR3 protein. Here the sample spans some 400,000 distinct CDR3 sequences, 6.2% being singletons. This clonotype was detected only a few times. Specimen: PBMCs, collected 5 days after the yellow fever booster vaccination. The sequence was obtained from a man aged 25-40 years who received the YFV17D yellow fever vaccine. This sequence joins TRBV25-1 and TRBJ2-1, with 12 positions matching TRBD2. The CDR3 bases are TGTGCCAGCAGTGAACTACTAGCGGGGGGCTCCTACAATGAGCAGTTCTTC. It translates to CASSELLAGGSYNEQFF.